The clone carrying this TCR beta chain was observed once. Its antigen is as yet unknown. This entry belongs to a study of T cell responses to AZD1222 COVID-19 vaccine. Points from the study as a whole: Only a handful of AZD1222 recipients, more than five in all, had baseline seropositivity. No repertoire was sampled before or during the peak T cell response, only after it.

The data were produced by immunoSEQ multiplex PCR, yet TCRdb's version contains in-frame clones alone and is incomplete. The data show some 130,000 clones, around nine tenths seen once. The sample here was peripheral blood, taken on day 0 of AZD1222 vaccination. The receptor was derived from an adult in good health.

CDR3 nucleotide sequence: TGCAGCGCCCGAGGGTCCACTGGACAGGGGGACGATGAGCAGTTCTTC. Translated, it gives CSARGSTGQGDDEQFF. The chain has TRBV29-1 and TRBJ2-1, with TRBD1 identical over 10 bases. The CDR3 covers 16 residues. Germline V gives CDR1 SQVTM, CDR2 ANQGSEA. J lost 8 bases, V lost 7 bases, and 17 bases had no gene match.